This T cell receptor beta chain was profiled in a study of OX40 agonist ivuxolimab in advanced cancers. The CDR3 spans 14 residues. Trimming stripped 7 bases from V and 4 bases from J, with 14 bases between. In germline, CDR1 is WNHNN, CDR2 SYGVQD (reference sequence). Measured with immunoSEQ multiplex PCR; TCRdb has only the in-frame clones, and not every one. The sample lists around 64,000 clones; 87% were seen once. The source material was CD4+ or CD8+ T cells sorted from blood, sampled in a trial of the OX40 agonist ivuxolimab. This receptor was taken from an adult with an advanced solid tumor such as melanoma, head and neck, liver or kidney cancer. The chain has TRBV10-1 and TRBJ1-3, with D possibly matching TRBD1 (5 bases). CDR3 DNA sequence: TGCGCCAGCACCTCAGGGACCGAGGGAAACACCATATATTTT. Its protein is CASTSGTEGNTIYF.